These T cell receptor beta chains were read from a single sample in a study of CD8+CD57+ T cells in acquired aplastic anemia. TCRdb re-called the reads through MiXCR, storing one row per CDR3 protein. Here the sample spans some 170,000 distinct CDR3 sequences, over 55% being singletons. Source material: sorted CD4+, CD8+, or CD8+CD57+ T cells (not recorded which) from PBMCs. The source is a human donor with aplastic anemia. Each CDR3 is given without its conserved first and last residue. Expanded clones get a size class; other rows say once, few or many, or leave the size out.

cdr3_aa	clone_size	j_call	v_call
AISESQATNTEAF	few	TRBJ1-1	TRBV10-3
ASSELGMGANVLT	-	TRBJ2-6	TRBV2
ASSNTGLSSSYEQY	-	TRBJ2-7	TRBV2
ASSLGIQETQY	-	TRBJ2-5	TRBV7-2
ASSDGGQGALNYGYT	-	TRBJ1-2	TRBV2
ASSPRSSGGLQETQY	-	TRBJ2-5	TRBV7-2
SGSAGTAVNTEAF	-	TRBJ1-1	TRBV29-1
ASSARGEWEQY	-	TRBJ2-7	TRBV7-9
ASSFASGTSGRQTQY	-	TRBJ2-5	TRBV11-3
ASSFSRAGYGSYNEQF	-	TRBJ2-1	TRBV5-1
ASSEPSSYEQY	-	TRBJ2-7	TRBV2
ASSFYICSARDPPSGNEQY	once	TRBJ2-7	TRBV5-6
ASNLLDRNNSPLH	-	TRBJ1-6	TRBV7-8
AISEVTGQNEQF	-	TRBJ2-1	TRBV10-3
ASSGGQGTAPLH	few	TRBJ1-6	TRBV2
ATSRQGAREKLF	-	TRBJ1-4	TRBV19
ASSRTSGRADTQY	-	TRBJ2-3	TRBV5-1
ASTTDMAGEQY	few	TRBJ2-7	TRBV2
SAGLAIVDEQY	-	TRBJ2-7	TRBV20-1
ASQIVTGANVLT	-	TRBJ2-6	TRBV2
ASSWSRDEQY	-	TRBJ2-7	TRBV11-2
SARVGASGDIQY	-	TRBJ2-4	TRBV20-1
SASETDTQY	-	TRBJ2-3	TRBV20-1
ATSRPSGGKPNEQY	-	TRBJ2-7	TRBV15
ASSRGTGGSLEQY	-	TRBJ2-7	TRBV6-1
ASSVGSTGNGEQF	once	TRBJ2-1	TRBV9
ASSYGTYGYT	-	TRBJ1-2	TRBV6-5
ASRTGPTYEQY	-	-	TRBV10-2
ASSEGEQGSEY	many	TRBJ2-7	TRBV6-1
ASSKGLVTYNEQF	-	TRBJ2-1	TRBV7-3
AISAGQRSYNEQF	-	TRBJ2-1	TRBV10-3
ATGRSGGNEQF	-	TRBJ2-1	TRBV24-1
SVVENEQF	once	TRBJ2-1	TRBV29-1
ASSGRERGYT	-	TRBJ1-2	TRBV5-1
AIRGDSRPLH	-	TRBJ1-6	TRBV10-3
ASSSPRTGPQSGNTIY	-	TRBJ1-3	TRBV9
SASGTGVAETQY	-	TRBJ2-5	TRBV20-1
ASSLRTSGSGELF	-	TRBJ2-2	TRBV5-1
SARDQTGDSRTQY	-	TRBJ2-3	TRBV20-1
ATSEPGLAGYNEQF	-	TRBJ2-1	TRBV24-1
SARDLGLAGLGYNEQY	-	TRBJ2-3	TRBV20-1
SALGLYGYT	-	TRBJ1-2	TRBV29-1
SATGPLNNEQF	-	TRBJ2-1	TRBV20-1
ATSDGGLDYNEQF	-	TRBJ2-1	TRBV24-1
ASSLLTQLNTEAF	once	TRBJ1-1	TRBV7-9
ASSGPHTGELF	-	TRBJ2-2	TRBV10-2
ASSRTLAGGLNEQF	-	TRBJ2-1	TRBV7-9
ASSLSGNIGNEQF	-	TRBJ2-1	TRBV11-2
ASSLGPGFYEQY	-	TRBJ2-7	TRBV7-2
ASSTGLDDTDTQY	-	TRBJ2-3	TRBV6-4
ASSFGVDEQF	-	TRBJ2-1	TRBV5-1
ASSRIAGEGTQY	-	TRBJ2-5	TRBV27
ATSIGVNLISYEQY	-	TRBJ2-7	TRBV15
SSTPPGQYYGYT	-	TRBJ1-2	TRBV7-2
ASSLAIVGEQY	-	TRBJ2-7	TRBV7-8
ASSEQPNTEAF	once	TRBJ1-1	TRBV2
ASSIGWTSGRGEQY	-	TRBJ2-7	TRBV19
ASSRSQENTEAF	once	TRBJ1-1	TRBV5-1
SVEAAGDVETQY	many	TRBJ2-5	TRBV29-1